The 26 T cell receptor beta chains below come from one sample, sequenced in a study of blood T cells in healthy people across ages. Then a second PCR, running roughly 7 to 11 cycles, was carried out with a sample-barcoded 5' primer and a J-beta primer mix. TCRdb analysed the 5' RACE reads with MiXCR anew, one entry per CDR3 protein. The sample has over 550,000 distinct CDR3 sequences, about 30% seen once. Sequencing used blood. These receptor sequences come from a woman aged 80 or over in good health.

This clonotype occurred many times. The genes are TRBV5-4 and TRBJ2-7; D remains ambiguous. V lost 0 bases to trimming and J lost 3 bases, with 10 bases between them. The V gene's germline CDR1 is SGHNT and CDR2 YYREEE (reference sequence). CDR3 length equals 14 residues. The CDR3 DNA reads TGTGCCAGCAGCTTGGCCACAGATCTCTACGAGCAGTACTTC. It is translated as CASSLATDLYEQYF. Full variable domain (missing parts from reference TRBV5-4 and TRBJ2-7): ETGVTQSPTHLIKTRGQQVTLRCSSQSGHNTVSWYQQALGQGPQFIFQYYREEENGRGNFPPRFSGLQFPNYSSELNVNALELDDSALYLCASSLATDLYEQYFGPGTRLTVT.

The table lists this clonotype with many counts. V usage is TRBV27 and J usage is TRBJ2-5; D assignment may be TRBD1 or TRBD2 (6 bases each). The germline V gene has CDR1 MNHEY and CDR2 SMNVEV (reference sequence). The CDR3 is 13 residues long. The ends were cut back, 7 bases at V and 5 bases at J, with 14 bases in the middle. CDR3 sequence: CASKGGPLETQYF. Written as DNA, the CDR3 is TGTGCCAGCAAGGGGGGACCGCTCGAGACCCAGTACTTC.

The chain employs TRBV7-3 and TRBJ1-4, with D uncertain. CDR1 and CDR2 (germline): SGHTA, FQGTGA. The CDR3 contains 13 residues. V was trimmed by 5 bases and J by 14 bases, leaving 18 bases between them. The CDR3 is CASSPGRGEDLFF. The CDR3 nucleotides read TGTGCCAGCAGCCCCGGGCGAGGTGAAGACCTGTTTTTT.

The table lists this clonotype with many counts. V and J are TRBV4-1 and TRBJ2-1, with 15 bases identical to TRBD2. The CDR3 has 17 amino acids. V was pared by 5 bases and J by 2 bases, with 4 bases of the junction left unmatched. Germline CDR1 MGHRA, CDR2 YSYEKL. In DNA form, the CDR3 reads TGCGCCAGCAGCTATGGGACTAGCGGGGGGACCTACAATGAGCAGTTCTTC. Amino acids: CASSYGTSGGTYNEQFF.

Concerning this clonotype: This may arise from a read error, as a much more abundant clone is one base away. J is TRBJ1-1 and V is TRBV6-2 or TRBV6-3; 7 bases are shared with TRBD1. CDR3 length equals 15 residues. J gave up 0 bases and V 6 bases, and 7 bases lay outside the gene matches. CDR1 is MNHEY, CDR2 SVGEGT, per germline. The CDR3: CASSYVQGLNTEAFF. In DNA form, the CDR3 reads TGTGCCAGCAGCTATGTACAGGGGCTGAACACTGAAGCTTTCTTT.

In the case of this clonotype: Since a much larger clone is just one base distant, this may be a read error. The chain recombines TRBV12-3 or TRBV12-4 with TRBJ1-2; D is unresolved. The CDR3 runs 12 residues. The CDR3 coding sequence is TGTGTCAGCAGTTACCGGGATCAAGGCTACACCTTC. It is translated as CVSSYRDQGYTF.

V gene TRBV30 combines with J gene TRBJ2-1; no definite D call. Germline CDR1 GTSNPN, CDR2 SVGIG (reference sequence). V was clipped by 0 bases and J by 6 bases, with 15 bases between them. The CDR3 consists of 15 residues. Here the CDR3 reads CAWSVHVGTCNEQFF. CDR3 coding DNA: TGTGCCTGGAGTGTACATGTCGGAACGTGCAATGAGCAGTTCTTC.

This clonotype was counted many times. V gene TRBV20-1 combines with J gene TRBJ2-7; no definite D call. Germline V gene sequence: CDR1 DFQATT, CDR2 SNEGSKA (reference sequence). V lost 5 bases, J lost 2 bases, and 10 bases lay in between. This CDR3 has 12 amino acids. The CDR3, as DNA: TGCAGTGCTTTTTACGGAACCTACGAGCAGTACTTC. Its protein is CSAFYGTYEQYF.

In its sample, this clonotype was seen a few times. This chain links TRBV3-1 with TRBJ1-1, with unresolved D. Trimming removed 0 bases at V and 4 bases at J, with 6 bases between. Per the germline V gene, CDR1 is LGHDT and CDR2 is YNNKEL (reference sequence). This CDR3 region has 13 residues. CDR3 nucleotides: TGTGCCAGCAGCCAAGAAAAGTCCACTGAAGCTTTCTTT. Translating gives CASSQEKSTEAFF. Complete variable domain (other parts from reference TRBV3-1 and TRBJ1-1): DTAVSQTPKYLVTQMGNDKSIKCEQNLGHDTMYWYKQDSKKFLKIMFSYNNKELIINETVPNRFSPKSPDKAHLNLHINSLELGDSAVYFCASSQEKSTEAFFGQGTRLTVV.

A word on this clonotype: Since a much larger clone is just one base distant, this may be a read error. The V and J genes are TRBV4-2 and TRBJ2-1; the D gene is possibly TRBD1 (7 bases). The germline CDR1 and CDR2 sequences are LGHNA and YNFKEQ. The CDR3 sequence is 13 residues long. Trimming cost V 4 bases and J 15 bases, with 19 bases left between them. CDR3 sequence reads: CASSREDGQGGFF. The CDR3 nucleotides are TGTGCCAGCAGCCGAGAAGACGGGCAGGGGGGGTTCTTC.

This chain uses TRBV30 with TRBJ2-7, with unresolved D. CDR1 and CDR2 from the germline V gene are GTSNPN and SVGIG (reference sequence). Trimming pared 3 bases from V and 6 bases from J, leaving 15 bases between. The CDR3 spans 13 residues. The CDR3 loop is CAWRVTQELEQYF. The CDR3 DNA reads TGTGCCTGGAGGGTAACCCAGGAGCTCGAGCAGTACTTC.

The chain uses TRBV7-8 and TRBJ1-2; no clear D. Germline-derived CDR1 and CDR2 are SGHVS and FQNEAQ. The V gene lost 4 bases and the J gene lost 1 base, with 10 bases spanning the gap. This CDR3 spans 14 amino acids. The DNA for the CDR3 is TGTGCCAGCAGCTCCCGACGGGATAACTATGGCTACACCTTC. Its translation is CASSSRRDNYGYTF.

Concerning this clonotype: This could be a read error, since a much larger clone is one nucleotide away. The genes are TRBV21-1 and TRBJ2-4; the table calls TRBD1, which could not be checked here. The DNA end is more similar to TRBJ2-5, so the J call may be wrong. TRBV21-1 is assigned pseudogene status. This CDR3 has 17 amino acids. CDR3 sequence: CASSKWWEASPRETQYF. The CDR3 bases are TGTGCCAGCAGCAAATGGTGGGAGGCTTCCCCCCGGGAGACCCAGTACTTC.

This clonotype was counted many times. The rearrangement links TRBV20-1 to TRBJ1-5; possible D gene TRBD1, 6 bases. This CDR3 region has 16 residues. The V and J ends lost 0 bases and 5 bases respectively, with 17 bases between them. Per the germline V gene, CDR1 is DFQATT and CDR2 is SNEGSKA (reference sequence). The CDR3 DNA reads TGCAGTGCTAGAGATGTTCGCCAGGGGAGCGATCAGCCCCAGCATTTT. It yields the protein CSARDVRQGSDQPQHF.

This clonotype was seen ten or more times. V usage is TRBV24-1 and J usage is TRBJ2-7, with D perhaps matching TRBD1 or TRBD2 (5 bases each). Germline assignment: CDR1 KGHDR and CDR2 SFDVKD. CDR3 length: 15 amino acids. Trimming removed 4 bases from V and 2 bases from J, with 14 bases in between. CDR3: CATSETGAAPYEQYF. CDR3 nucleotide sequence: TGTGCCACCAGTGAGACCGGGGCGGCCCCCTACGAGCAGTACTTC.

The chain combines TRBV4-3 with TRBJ2-2; D is uncertain. The V and J ends lost 1 base and 3 bases respectively, with 6 bases between them. The germline V gene has CDR1 LGHNA and CDR2 YSLEER. The CDR3 sequence is 14 residues long. The DNA of the CDR3 is TGCGCCAGCAGCCAAGGAAGAGACACCGGGGAGCTGTTTTTT. Translation gives CASSQGRDTGELFF.

This clonotype was seen only once. V is TRBV20-1 and J is TRBJ2-5; 10 bases map to TRBD1. The germline CDR1 and CDR2 sequences are DFQATT and SNEGSKA (reference sequence). J lost 7 bases, V lost 2 bases, and 13 bases had no gene match. CDR3 length equals 16 residues. CDR3 coding DNA: TGCAGTGCTAGATTACGCGGGACAGGGGAAGAGGGGACCCAGTACTTC. Amino acid sequence: CSARLRGTGEEGTQYF.

Many counts were recorded for this clonotype. The V gene is TRBV19, the J gene TRBJ2-1; the match to TRBD1 covers 8 bases. V was pared by 6 bases and J by 0 bases, with 4 bases of the junction left unmatched. Germline assignment: CDR1 LNHDA and CDR2 SQIVND (reference sequence). The CDR3 totals 15 residues. The CDR3 loop reads CASSPDRASYNEQFF. CDR3 nucleotide sequence: TGTGCCAGTAGCCCGGACAGGGCCTCCTACAATGAGCAGTTCTTC.

On this clonotype: Relative to the germline gene, one junction end is altered; a read error may explain this. J is TRBJ1-4 and V is TRBV9; 12 nucleotides match TRBD1. The CDR3 totals 17 residues. The germline V gene has CDR1 SGDLS and CDR2 YYNGEE. The DNA of the CDR3 is TGTGCCTGCAGCGCAACGGGACAGGGGGCATTTAATGAAAAACTGTTTTTT. This sequence encodes CACSATGQGAFNEKLFF.

The sample holds many counts of this clonotype. The J gene is TRBJ1-2, the V gene TRBV20-1; TRBD1 aligns across 8 bases. There are 15 residues in the CDR3. The V and J ends lost 0 bases and 8 bases, in that order; junction bases with no gene match: 11. Germline values: CDR1 DFQATT, CDR2 SNEGSKA (reference sequence). The CDR3 bases are TGCAGTGCTAGAGATCCCCAGGGGGCGCGGAGCGGCTACACCTTC. Its translation: CSARDPQGARSGYTF.

The rearrangement joins TRBV5-1 to TRBJ2-7, with D maybe TRBD2 (5 bases). Germline CDR1 is SGHRS and CDR2 is YFSETQ. With 2 bases removed from V and 5 bases from J, the gap between germline ends came to 14 bases. The CDR3 length is 14 residues. The CDR3: CASSLAGTGNEQYF. CDR3 nucleotide sequence: TGCGCCAGCAGCTTAGCAGGTACGGGGAACGAGCAGTACTTC.

This chain connects TRBV7-2 to TRBJ1-1; no clear D. The CDR3 spans 13 residues. The V end was cut by 3 bases, the J end by 4 bases, with 9 bases between. Per the germline V gene, CDR1 is SGHTA and CDR2 is FQGNSA. The DNA of the CDR3 is TGTGCCAGCAGCTTTGGTCTCGGCACTGAAGCTTTCTTT. It codes for CASSFGLGTEAFF.

This clonotype occurred many times. This rearrangement joins TRBV29-1 to TRBJ2-7, with TRBD1 matching over 7 bases. V shed 6 bases, J shed 7 bases, and the junction held 15 bases outside the gene matches. The CDR3 spans 14 residues. CDR1 is SQVTM, CDR2 ANQGSEA, per germline. DNA for the CDR3: TGCAGCGTAGGGGACAGTCCCTCTCTTGGGGAGCAGTACTTC. As protein: CSVGDSPSLGEQYF.

The chain is built from TRBV20-1 and TRBJ2-3, with a tentative D call TRBD2 (7 bases). This CDR3 is built from 17 residues. V lost 6 bases and J lost 1, with 23 bases in between. Germline CDR1 DFQATT, CDR2 SNEGSKA (reference sequence). In DNA, the CDR3 is TGCAGTGCCCCAAAGGGGGGGGTTGGCTGGGGCACAGATACGCAGTATTTT. This sequence encodes CSAPKGGVGWGTDTQYF.

This clonotype was detected ten times or more. This chain links TRBV5-8 with TRBJ2-3; 7 bases match TRBD2. The germline V gene encodes CDR1 SGHTS and CDR2 YDEGEE. V dropped 3 bases and J dropped 11; count of bases not matched to a gene: 6. The CDR3 consists of 12 residues. The CDR3 protein is CASSWEGSEQYF. The DNA of the CDR3 is TGTGCCAGCAGCTGGGAGGGTAGTGAGCAGTATTTT.

This clonotype was picked up a small number of times. A read error may be the cause here, since a much bigger clone is one base away. The rearrangement uses TRBV28 and TRBJ2-7; TRBD1 aligns across 8 bases. This CDR3 spans 16 amino acids. Per germline, CDR1 MDHEN and CDR2 SYDVKM. The CDR3 DNA follows: TGTGCCAGCAGTTCCCCGGACAGGGCGATATCTTACGAGCGGTACTTC. This encodes CASSSPDRAISYERYF.